This entry lists 8 T cell receptor beta chains sequenced from one sample in a study of shared clonotypes between healthy human individuals (dated by TCRdb to between 2020 and 2021). To prepare the library, the immunoSEQ multiplex PCR assay was applied. Here the immuneACCESS table is served through TCRdb, limited to in-frame sequences with V and J called. Missing clones are a known gap in these copies; in checked studies unresolved V genes cover under half, and the rest lacks a known reason. The sample table holds 2 million to 2.5 million clones, of which approximately 96% were seen once. The biggest ten clones account for less than 0.15% of the sample. The sample consisted of naive CD4+ T cells sorted from blood. Sample cell subset or site, as interpreted from the label and publication: CD45RA+ positively selected. These TCRs come from a man aged 18 to 29 in good health.

The CDR3 is CASSSGTAGSQPQHF. The CDR3 region has the DNA TGTGCCAGCAGTTCCGGGACGGCCGGATCTCAGCCCCAGCATTTT. The chain links TRBV28 to TRBJ1-5; weak D call: TRBD1 (5 bases). The CDR3 is 15 amino acids. The germline V and J ends were trimmed by 4 bases and 6 bases, with 16 bases remaining between them. Per germline, CDR1 MDHEN and CDR2 SYDVKM.

The V and J genes are TRBV30 and TRBJ2-5; no reliable D call. The V gene's germline CDR1 is GTSNPN and CDR2 SVGIG (reference sequence). V was pared by 0 bases and J by 2 bases, with 7 bases between. This CDR3 has 13 amino acids. CDR3: CAWSVRMQETQYF. CDR3 DNA: TGTGCCTGGAGTGTCAGGATGCAAGAGACCCAGTACTTC.

The rearrangement links TRBV7-9 to TRBJ2-1; no reliable D call. V shed 0 bases and J shed 0 bases, with 6 bases lying between them. CDR3 length: 15 residues. Germline-derived CDR1 and CDR2 are SEHNR and FQNEAQ (reference sequence). The CDR3 loop is CASSLALGSYNEQFF. The CDR3 nucleotides are TGTGCCAGCAGCTTAGCGCTAGGCTCCTACAATGAGCAGTTCTTC.

This clone has a single count. For the CDR3, the DNA is TGTGCCAGCAGTTTCGCGGGGGGGAGCTCCTACGAGCAGTACTTC. It is translated as CASSFAGGSSYEQYF. The V gene is TRBV28, the J gene TRBJ2-7; TRBD2 aligns across 9 bases. The CDR3 sequence is 15 residues long. Trimming cost V 3 bases and J 0 bases; bases outside gene matches: 3. CDR1 MDHEN and CDR2 SYDVKM come from the germline V gene.

V is TRBV11-3 and J is TRBJ2-3; D remains unclear. This CDR3 region has 13 residues. Looked up from germline, CDR1 is SGHNT and CDR2 is YENEEA. V was cut by 1 base and J by 0 bases, with 2 bases left in between. The CDR3 DNA reads TGTGCCAGCAGCTTAGTGAGCACAGATACGCAGTATTTT. Translation gives CASSLVSTDTQYF.

The V and J genes are TRBV5-1 and TRBJ2-6, with 8 bases lining up with TRBD1. The CDR3 runs to 16 residues. V was clipped by 3 bases and J by 4 bases; unmatched bases: 6. Per germline, CDR1 SGHRS and CDR2 YFSETQ. The CDR3 region is CASSSGTGDGANVLTF. The CDR3 bases are TGCGCCAGCAGCTCCGGGACAGGTGACGGGGCCAACGTCCTGACTTTC.

This chain joins TRBV5-8 and TRBJ2-1; D is uncertain. The germline V gene has CDR1 SGHTS and CDR2 YDEGEE. There are 17 residues in the CDR3. The V end was cut by 0 bases, the J end by 0 bases, with 13 bases between. CDR3 protein: CASSLVWGRSSYNEQFF. CDR3 DNA sequence: TGTGCCAGCAGCTTGGTATGGGGTCGCAGCTCCTACAATGAGCAGTTCTTC.

The V call is TRBV4-3, the J call TRBJ2-3, with TRBD2 identical over 7 bases. The CDR3 is made up of 15 amino acids. The ends lost 4 bases at V and 5 bases at J; junction bases unmatched: 9. Germline loops: CDR1 LGHNA, CDR2 YSLEER. The CDR3 sequence: CASSPQGPGGDTQYF. In DNA, the CDR3 is TGCGCCAGCAGCCCCCAAGGCCCGGGAGGAGATACGCAGTATTTT.